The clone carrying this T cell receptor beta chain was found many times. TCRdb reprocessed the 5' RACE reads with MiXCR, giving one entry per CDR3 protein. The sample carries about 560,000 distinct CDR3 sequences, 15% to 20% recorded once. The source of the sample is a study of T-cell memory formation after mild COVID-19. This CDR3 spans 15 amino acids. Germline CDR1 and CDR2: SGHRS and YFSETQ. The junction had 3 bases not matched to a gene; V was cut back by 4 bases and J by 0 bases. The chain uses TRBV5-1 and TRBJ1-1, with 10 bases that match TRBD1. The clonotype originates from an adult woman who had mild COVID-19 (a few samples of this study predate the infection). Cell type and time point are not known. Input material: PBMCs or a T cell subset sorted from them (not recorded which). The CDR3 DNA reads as TGCGCCAGCAGCCCGGGACAGGGGATGAACACTGAAGCTTTCTTT. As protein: CASSPGQGMNTEAFF.